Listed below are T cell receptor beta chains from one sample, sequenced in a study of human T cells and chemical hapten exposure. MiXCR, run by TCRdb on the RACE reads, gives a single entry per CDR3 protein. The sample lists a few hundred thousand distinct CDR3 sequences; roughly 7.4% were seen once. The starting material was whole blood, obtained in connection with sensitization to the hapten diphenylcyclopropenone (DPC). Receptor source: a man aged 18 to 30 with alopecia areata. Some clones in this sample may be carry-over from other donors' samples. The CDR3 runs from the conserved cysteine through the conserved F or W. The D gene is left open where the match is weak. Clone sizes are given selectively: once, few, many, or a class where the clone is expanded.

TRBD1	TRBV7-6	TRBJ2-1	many	TGTGCCAGCAGCCCCCGGGACAGGGCTTCCTCCTACAATGAGCAGTTCTTC	CASSPRDRASSYNEQFF
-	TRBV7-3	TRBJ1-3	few	TGTGCCAGCAGCTCGGGCTCTGGAAACACCATATATTTT	CASSSGSGNTIYF
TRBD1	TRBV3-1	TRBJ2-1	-	TGTGCCAGCAGCCAAGCTACTAAAGGGGGCAGTGAGCAGTTCTTC	CASSQATKGGSEQFF
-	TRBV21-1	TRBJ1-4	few	TGTGCCAGCACTTCGAGGGACAGGGGGCCAACTAATGAAAAACTGTTTTTT	CASTSRDRGPTNEKLFF
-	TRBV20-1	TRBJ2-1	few	TGCAGTGCTAGAGGAGCTAGGAAGCACTACAATGAGCAGTTCTTC	CSARGARKHYNEQFF
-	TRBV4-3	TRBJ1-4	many	TGCGCCAGCAGCCAAGATTTGGGAGAGGCTAATGAAAAACTGTTTTTT	CASSQDLGEANEKLFF
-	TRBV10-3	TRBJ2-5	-	TGTGCCATCAGTGAGGAGGGCCGGGTCCAAGAGACCCAGTACTTC	CAISEEGRVQETQYF
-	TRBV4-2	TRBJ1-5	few	TGTGCCAGCAGCCAGAAACAGGCCGTCCAAGATCAGCCCCAGCATTTT	CASSQKQAVQDQPQHF
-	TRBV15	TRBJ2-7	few	TGTGCCACCAGCGTCGACTTAGCCTCCTACGAGCAGTACTTC	CATSVDLASYEQYF
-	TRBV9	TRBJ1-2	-	TGTGCCAGCAGCGTATTTAGGGACCGCGTAGCGCATGGCTACACCTTC	CASSVFRDRVAHGYTF
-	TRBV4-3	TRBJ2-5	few	TGCGCCAGCAGCCAAGATCGGCCGCAAGAGACCCAGTACTTC	CASSQDRPQETQYF
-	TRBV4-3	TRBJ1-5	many	TGCGCCAGCAGCCAAGATATAGGCGGGACGGTGCAGCCCCAGCATTTT	CASSQDIGGTVQPQHF
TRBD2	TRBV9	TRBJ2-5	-	TGTGCCAGCAGCGTAGGTGTGAGGCGGGGGAGCCAGTATTCAGAGACCCAGTACTTC	CASSVGVRRGSQYSETQYF
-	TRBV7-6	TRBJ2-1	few	TGTGCCAGCAGCTTAGCCACTGGATGGGAGCAGTTCTTC	CASSLATGWEQFF
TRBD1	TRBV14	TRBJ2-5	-	TGTGCCAGCAGCCAAACGAGACAGGGGAGTCAAGAGACCCAGTACTTC	CASSQTRQGSQETQYF
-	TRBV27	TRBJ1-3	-	TGTGCCAGCAGGTTGACAGCCAACTCTGGAAACACCATATATTTT	CASRLTANSGNTIYF
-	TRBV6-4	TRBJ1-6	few	TGTGCCAGCAGCGTGCTGGTCCGGGGGCCCCTCCACTTT	CASSVLVRGPLHF